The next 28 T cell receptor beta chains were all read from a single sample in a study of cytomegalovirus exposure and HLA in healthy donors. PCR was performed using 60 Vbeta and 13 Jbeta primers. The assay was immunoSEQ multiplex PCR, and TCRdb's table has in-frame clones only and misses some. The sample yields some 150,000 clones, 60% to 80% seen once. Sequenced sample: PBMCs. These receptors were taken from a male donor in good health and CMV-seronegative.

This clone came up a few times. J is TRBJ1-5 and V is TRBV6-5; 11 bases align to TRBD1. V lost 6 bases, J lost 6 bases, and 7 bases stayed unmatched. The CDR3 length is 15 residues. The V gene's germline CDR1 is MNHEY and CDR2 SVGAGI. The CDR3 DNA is TGTGCCAGCAGACAGGGACAGGGGGGCACTCAGCCCCAGCATTTT. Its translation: CASRQGQGGTQPQHF.

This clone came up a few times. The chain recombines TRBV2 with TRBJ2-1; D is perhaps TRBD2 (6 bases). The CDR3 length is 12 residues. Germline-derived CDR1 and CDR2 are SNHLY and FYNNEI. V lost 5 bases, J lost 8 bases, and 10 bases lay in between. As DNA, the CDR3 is TGTGCCAGCAGTTGGAGGGCTGATGAGCAGTTCTTC. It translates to CASSWRADEQFF.

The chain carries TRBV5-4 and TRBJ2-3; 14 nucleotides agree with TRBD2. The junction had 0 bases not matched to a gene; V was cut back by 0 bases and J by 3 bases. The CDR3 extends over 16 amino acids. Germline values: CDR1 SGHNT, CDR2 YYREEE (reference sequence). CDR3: CASSLGLAGGTDTQYF. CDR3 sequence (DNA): TGTGCCAGCAGCTTGGGACTAGCGGGAGGGACAGATACGCAGTATTTT.

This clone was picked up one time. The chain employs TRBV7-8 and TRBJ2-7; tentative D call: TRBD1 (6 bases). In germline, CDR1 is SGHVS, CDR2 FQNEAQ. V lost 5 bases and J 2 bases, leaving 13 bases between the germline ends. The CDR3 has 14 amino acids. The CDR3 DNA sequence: TGTGCCAGCAGCAGCCGGGACATAGCCTACGAGCAGTACTTC. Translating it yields CASSSRDIAYEQYF.

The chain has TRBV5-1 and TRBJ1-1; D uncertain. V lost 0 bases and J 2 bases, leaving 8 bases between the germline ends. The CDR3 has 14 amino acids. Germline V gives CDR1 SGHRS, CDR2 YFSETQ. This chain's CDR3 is CASSLGDINTEAFF. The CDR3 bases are TGCGCCAGCAGCTTGGGAGATATCAACACTGAAGCTTTCTTT.

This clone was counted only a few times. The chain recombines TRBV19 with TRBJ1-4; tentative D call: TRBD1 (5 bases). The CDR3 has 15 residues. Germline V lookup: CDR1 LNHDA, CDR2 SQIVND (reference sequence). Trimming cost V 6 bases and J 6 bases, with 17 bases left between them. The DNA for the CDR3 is TGTGCCAGTAGAAACCCTCGGAGGGGTGATGAAAAACTGTTTTTT. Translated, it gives CASRNPRRGDEKLFF.

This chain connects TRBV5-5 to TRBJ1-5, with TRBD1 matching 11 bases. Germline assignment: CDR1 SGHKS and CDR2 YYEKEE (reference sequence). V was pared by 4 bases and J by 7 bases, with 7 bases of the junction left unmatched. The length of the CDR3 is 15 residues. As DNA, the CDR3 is TGTGCCAGCAGCGCGGACAGGGGGCGCGGACAGCCCCAGCATTTT. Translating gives CASSADRGRGQPQHF.

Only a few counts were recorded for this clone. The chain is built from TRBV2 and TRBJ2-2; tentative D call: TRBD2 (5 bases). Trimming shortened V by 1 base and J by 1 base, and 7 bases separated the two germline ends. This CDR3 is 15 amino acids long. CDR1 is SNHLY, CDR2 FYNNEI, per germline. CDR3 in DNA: TGTGCCAGCAGTGAAGTGGCGGGGAACACCGGGGAGCTGTTTTTT. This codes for CASSEVAGNTGELFF.

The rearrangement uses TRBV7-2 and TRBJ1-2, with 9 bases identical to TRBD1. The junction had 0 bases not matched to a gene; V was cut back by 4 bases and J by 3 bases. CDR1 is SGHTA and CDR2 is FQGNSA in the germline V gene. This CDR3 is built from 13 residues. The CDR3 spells CASSWDRDYGYTF. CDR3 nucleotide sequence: TGTGCCAGCAGCTGGGACAGGGACTATGGCTACACCTTC.

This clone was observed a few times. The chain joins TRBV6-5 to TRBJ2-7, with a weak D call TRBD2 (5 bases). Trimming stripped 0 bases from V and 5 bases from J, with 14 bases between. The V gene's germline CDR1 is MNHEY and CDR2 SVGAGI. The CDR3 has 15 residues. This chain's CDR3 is CASSYSEGWGDEQYF. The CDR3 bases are TGTGCCAGCAGTTACTCAGAGGGTTGGGGAGACGAGCAGTACTTC.

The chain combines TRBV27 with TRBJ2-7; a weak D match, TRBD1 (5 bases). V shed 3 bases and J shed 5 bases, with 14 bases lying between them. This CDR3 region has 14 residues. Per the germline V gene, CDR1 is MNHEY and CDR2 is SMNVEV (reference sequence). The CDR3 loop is CASSLVQALDEQYF. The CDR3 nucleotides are TGTGCCAGCAGTTTGGTACAGGCCCTTGACGAGCAGTACTTC.

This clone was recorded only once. CDR3 loop: CASRKITAGQIINEQFF. CDR3 bases: TGTGCCAGCAGAAAAATCACGGCGGGACAGATAATCAATGAGCAGTTCTTC. The chain is built from TRBV7-8 and TRBJ2-1, with D perhaps matching TRBD1 (7 bases). Germline V gene sequence: CDR1 SGHVS, CDR2 FQNEAQ. V lost 6 bases, J lost 6 bases, and 24 bases lay in between. The CDR3 covers 17 residues.

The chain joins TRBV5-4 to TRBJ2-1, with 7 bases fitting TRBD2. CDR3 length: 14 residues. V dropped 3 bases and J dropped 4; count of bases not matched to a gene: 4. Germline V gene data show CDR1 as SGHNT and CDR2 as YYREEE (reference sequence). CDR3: CASSSRTSYNEQFF. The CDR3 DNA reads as TGTGCCAGCAGCTCCCGGACTAGTTACAATGAGCAGTTCTTC.

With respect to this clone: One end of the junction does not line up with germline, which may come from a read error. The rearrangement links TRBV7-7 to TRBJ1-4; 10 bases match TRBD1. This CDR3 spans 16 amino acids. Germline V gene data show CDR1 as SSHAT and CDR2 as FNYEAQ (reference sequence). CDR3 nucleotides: TGTGCTAGCAGCTTTCCGGGACAGGGGACTAATGAAAAACTGTTTTTT. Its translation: CASSFPGQGTNEKLFF.

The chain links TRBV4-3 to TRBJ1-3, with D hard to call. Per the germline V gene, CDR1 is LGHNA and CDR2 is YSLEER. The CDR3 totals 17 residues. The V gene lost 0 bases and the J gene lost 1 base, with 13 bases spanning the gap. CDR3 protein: CASSQESRPSSGNTIYF. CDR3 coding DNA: TGCGCCAGCAGCCAAGAATCCAGGCCTTCTTCTGGAAACACCATATATTTT.

The chain's CDR3 is CASSSLASGANVLTF. The CDR3, as DNA: TGTGCCAGCAGCTCGCTAGCTTCTGGGGCCAACGTCCTGACTTTC. This chain joins TRBV7-8 and TRBJ2-6, with a weak D call TRBD2 (5 bases). This CDR3 has 15 residues. V lost 4 bases and J lost 1, with 8 bases in between. CDR1 and CDR2 (germline): SGHVS, FQNEAQ.

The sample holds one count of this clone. The CDR3 sequence is CASSTGTLSGNTIYF. For the CDR3, the DNA is TGTGCCAGTAGTACCGGGACATTATCTGGAAACACCATATATTTT. V gene TRBV19 combines with J gene TRBJ1-3; tentative D call: TRBD1 (6 bases). CDR3 length: 15 residues. The V and J ends lost 4 bases and 1 base respectively, with 11 bases between them. Germline CDR1 is LNHDA and CDR2 is SQIVND (reference sequence).

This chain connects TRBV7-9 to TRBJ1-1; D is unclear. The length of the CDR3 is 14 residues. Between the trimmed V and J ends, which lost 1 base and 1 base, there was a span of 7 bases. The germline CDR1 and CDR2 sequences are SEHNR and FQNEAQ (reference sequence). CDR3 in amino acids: CASSLGLRNTEAFF. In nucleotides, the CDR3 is TGTGCCAGCAGCTTAGGACTGCGGAACACTGAAGCTTTCTTT.

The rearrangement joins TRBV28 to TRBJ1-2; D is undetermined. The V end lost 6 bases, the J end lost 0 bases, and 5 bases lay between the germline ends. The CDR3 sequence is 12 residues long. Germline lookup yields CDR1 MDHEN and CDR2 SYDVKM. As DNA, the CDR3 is TGTGCCAGCAGATCTACTAACTATGGCTACACCTTC. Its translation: CASRSTNYGYTF.

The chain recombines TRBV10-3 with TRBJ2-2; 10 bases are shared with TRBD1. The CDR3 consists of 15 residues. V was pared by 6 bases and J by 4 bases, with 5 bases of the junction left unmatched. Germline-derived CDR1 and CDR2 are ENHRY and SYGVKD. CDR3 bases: TGTGCCATCAGATCCGGGACAGGGGCCACCGGGGAGCTGTTTTTT. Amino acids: CAIRSGTGATGELFF.

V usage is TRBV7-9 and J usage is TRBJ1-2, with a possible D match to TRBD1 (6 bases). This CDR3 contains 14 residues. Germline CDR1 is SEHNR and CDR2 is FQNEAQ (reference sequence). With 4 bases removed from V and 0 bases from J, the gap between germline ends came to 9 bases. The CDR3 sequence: CASSSTGTNYGYTF. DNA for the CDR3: TGTGCCAGCAGCTCTACAGGGACTAACTATGGCTACACCTTC.

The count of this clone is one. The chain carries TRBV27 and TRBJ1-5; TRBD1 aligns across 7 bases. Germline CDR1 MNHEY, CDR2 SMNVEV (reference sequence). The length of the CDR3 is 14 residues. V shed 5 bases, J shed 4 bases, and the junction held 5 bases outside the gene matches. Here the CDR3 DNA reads TGTGCCAGCAGTCGACAGGGAAGGAATCAGCCCCAGCATTTT. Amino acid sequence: CASSRQGRNQPQHF.

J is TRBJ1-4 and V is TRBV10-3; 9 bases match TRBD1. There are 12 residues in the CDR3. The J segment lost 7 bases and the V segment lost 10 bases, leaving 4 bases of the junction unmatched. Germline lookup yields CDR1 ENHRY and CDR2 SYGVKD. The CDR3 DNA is TGTGCCACCGGACAGGGGACTGAAAAACTGTTTTTT. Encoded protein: CATGQGTEKLFF.

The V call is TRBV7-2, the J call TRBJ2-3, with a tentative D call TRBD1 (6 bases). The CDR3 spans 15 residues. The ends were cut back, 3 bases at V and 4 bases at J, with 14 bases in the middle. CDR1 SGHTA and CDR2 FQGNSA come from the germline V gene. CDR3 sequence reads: CASSFSPRGADTQYF. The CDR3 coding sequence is TGTGCCAGCAGCTTCAGTCCCAGGGGCGCAGATACGCAGTATTTT.

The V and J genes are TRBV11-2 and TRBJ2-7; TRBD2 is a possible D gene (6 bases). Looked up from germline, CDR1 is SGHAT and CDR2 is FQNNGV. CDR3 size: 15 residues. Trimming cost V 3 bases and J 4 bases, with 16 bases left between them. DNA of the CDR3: TGTGCCAGCAGCTTCCGCCGGGACGGGAGTTACGAGCAGTACTTC. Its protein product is CASSFRRDGSYEQYF.

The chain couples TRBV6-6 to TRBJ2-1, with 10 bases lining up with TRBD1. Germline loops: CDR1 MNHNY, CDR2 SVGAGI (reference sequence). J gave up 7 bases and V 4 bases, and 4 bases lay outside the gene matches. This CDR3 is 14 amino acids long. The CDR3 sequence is CASSSRTGGNEQFF. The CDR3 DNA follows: TGTGCCAGCAGTTCCCGGACAGGGGGAAATGAGCAGTTCTTC.

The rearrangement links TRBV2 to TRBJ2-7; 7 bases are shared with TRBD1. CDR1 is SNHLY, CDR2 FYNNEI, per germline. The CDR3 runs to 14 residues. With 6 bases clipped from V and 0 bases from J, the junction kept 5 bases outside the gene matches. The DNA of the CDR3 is TGTGCCAGCAGGGGGACAGCGAGCTCCTACGAGCAGTACTTC. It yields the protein CASRGTASSYEQYF.

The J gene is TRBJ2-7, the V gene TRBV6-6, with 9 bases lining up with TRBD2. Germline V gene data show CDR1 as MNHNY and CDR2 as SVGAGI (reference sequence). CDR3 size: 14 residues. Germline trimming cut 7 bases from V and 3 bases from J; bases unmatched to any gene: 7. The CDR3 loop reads CASNLAGQLYEQYF. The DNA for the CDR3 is TGTGCCAGCAACCTAGCGGGACAGCTCTACGAGCAGTACTTC.